This T cell receptor (beta chain) derives from a study of cytomegalovirus exposure and HLA in healthy donors. The CDR3 totals 14 residues. The V end lost 4 bases, the J end lost 8 bases, and 18 bases lay between the germline ends. Germline V gene lookup returns CDR1 SGDLS and CDR2 YYNGEE. In the PCR, 60 Vbeta and 13 Jbeta primers were used. Sequencing used immunoSEQ multiplex PCR; TCRdb keeps in-frame clones, though not all of them. The profile shows about 75,000 clones, around 80% of them singletons. This receptor was identified in a man between 18 and 35 years old in good health and CMV-seronegative. Sequences were obtained from PBMCs. The chain couples TRBV9 to TRBJ1-1; D is ambiguous. CDR3 in amino acids: CASSPPGREKEAFF. The CDR3 DNA is TGTGCCAGCAGCCCCCCCGGACGGGAAAAGGAAGCTTTCTTT.